This T cell receptor (beta chain) derives from a study of OX40 agonist ivuxolimab in advanced cancers. This clone was seen more than once but under ten times. The antigen remains undetermined. Clones were read by immunoSEQ multiplex PCR, and TCRdb kept only the in-frame ones, dropping some. The sample contains 70,000 to 90,000 clones, roughly 80% of which appear only once. Study-wide results and caveats: Individuals who were partial responders at 0.1-3.0 mg/kg had clonal expansion that ranked among the lowest. Some nonresponders additionally presented with little normalized T-cell clonal expansion.

Germline V gene sequence: CDR1 MNHEY, CDR2 SVGAGI. The CDR3 has 14 residues. V gave up 2 bases and J gave up 3 bases; unmatched junction bases: 1. Sequenced here: CD4+ or CD8+ T cells sorted from blood, sampled in a trial of the OX40 agonist ivuxolimab. The gene calls are TRBV6-5 and TRBJ2-5; TRBD1 matches at 9 bases. The source of this sequence is an adult with an advanced solid tumor such as melanoma, head and neck, liver or kidney cancer. The CDR3 DNA reads as TGTGCCAGCAGTTACACAGGGGGCGAAGAGACCCAGTACTTC. Amino acid sequence: CASSYTGGEETQYF.